The 8 T cell receptor beta chains reported below all come from one sample, sequenced in a study of cytomegalovirus exposure and HLA in healthy donors. With 60 Vbeta and 13 Jbeta primers, the PCR was carried out. Here immunoSEQ multiplex PCR was the method, and the copy in TCRdb shows in-frame clones only, minus some. The data hold 80,000 to 100,000 clones, with 70% to 75% observed a single time. Sequencing used PBMCs. The receptors come from a young woman in good health and CMV-seropositive.

This sequence joins TRBV9 and TRBJ2-2; D may be TRBD1 (5 bases). There are 13 residues in the CDR3. The V gene's germline CDR1 is SGDLS and CDR2 YYNGEE. The ends were cut back, 7 bases at V and 6 bases at J, with 13 bases in the middle. The DNA of the CDR3 is TGTGCCAGCGGGGCAGGGTGGTCCGGGGAGCTGTTTTTT. Translation: CASGAGWSGELFF. Filled out from reference TRBV9 and TRBJ2-2, the complete variable domain reads DSGVTQTPKHLITATGQRVTLRCSPRSGDLSVYWYQQSLDQGLQFLIQYYNGEERAKGNILERFSAQQFPDLHSELNLSSLELGDSALYFCASGAGWSGELFFGEGSRLTVL.

J is TRBJ2-7 and V is TRBV27; 8 nucleotides agree with TRBD2. The CDR3 runs 17 residues. The J segment lost 3 bases and the V segment lost 6 bases, leaving 16 bases of the junction unmatched. Looked up from germline, CDR1 is MNHEY and CDR2 is SMNVEV (reference sequence). CDR3 region: CASSFLTSGGGYYEQYF. Here the CDR3 DNA reads TGTGCCAGCAGCTTCTTAACTTCGGGCGGGGGGTACTACGAGCAGTACTTC.

V is TRBV28 and J is TRBJ1-4; 9 nucleotides agree with TRBD1. V gave up 7 bases and J gave up 8 bases; unmatched junction bases: 11. Germline-derived CDR1 and CDR2 are MDHEN and SYDVKM. The CDR3 is made up of 15 amino acids. The CDR3 sequence is CASMIIQGAGEKLFF. CDR3 nucleotides: TGTGCCAGCATGATAATACAGGGGGCGGGCGAAAAACTGTTTTTT.

This clone was observed once. The chain recombines TRBV7-2 with TRBJ1-6, with D possibly matching TRBD1 (5 bases). The length of the CDR3 is 13 residues. Germline CDR1 SGHTA, CDR2 FQGNSA. V was trimmed by 4 bases and J by 9 bases, leaving 10 bases between them. The CDR3: CASSSQGGSPLHF. CDR3 DNA: TGTGCCAGCAGCTCGCAGGGTGGTTCACCCCTCCACTTT. The full variable domain, rest sourced from reference TRBV7-2 and TRBJ1-6, is GAGVSQSPSNKVTEKGKDVELRCDPISGHTALYWYRQSLGQGLEFLIYFQGNSAPDKSGLPSDRFSAERTGGSVSTLTIQRTQQEDSAVYLCASSSQGGSPLHFGNGTRLTVT.

The V call is TRBV7-2, the J call TRBJ1-5, with D perhaps matching TRBD1 (5 bases). This CDR3 comprises 12 residues. The V and J ends lost 3 bases and 7 bases respectively, with 7 bases between them. Germline CDR1 and CDR2: SGHTA and FQGNSA. Written as DNA, the CDR3 is TGTGCCAGCAGCTTGAAGGGGCAGCCCCAGCATTTT. Translation gives CASSLKGQPQHF.

The rearrangement links TRBV6-1 to TRBJ1-1; D is uncertain. V was clipped by 0 bases and J by 2 bases, with 10 bases between them. The CDR3 loop spans 15 amino acids. CDR1 is MNHNS, CDR2 SASEGT, per germline. CDR3 sequence: CASSEAREINTEAFF. The CDR3 DNA is TGTGCCAGCAGTGAAGCTCGGGAAATTAACACTGAAGCTTTCTTT.

The table lists this clone with a count of one. The chain combines TRBV7-3 with TRBJ1-2; unclear D gene. The V and J ends lost 2 bases and 4 bases respectively, with 8 bases between them. Germline CDR1 is SGHTA and CDR2 is FQGTGA. This CDR3 spans 13 amino acids. This chain's CDR3 is CASSLGASYGYTF. The DNA for the CDR3 is TGTGCCAGCAGCTTAGGAGCCAGCTATGGCTACACCTTC.

The J gene is TRBJ2-1, the V gene TRBV27; possibly TRBD2 for D (6 bases). V was pared by 5 bases and J by 7 bases, with 15 bases between. The germline V gene has CDR1 MNHEY and CDR2 SMNVEV (reference sequence). CDR3 length equals 14 residues. The chain's CDR3 is CASSTPGAGNEQFF. The CDR3 DNA sequence: TGTGCCAGCAGTACCCCGGGAGCTGGGAATGAGCAGTTCTTC.